Given below is one TCR beta chain in context. The sample is drawn from a study of blood T cell repertoires in COVID-19. Study information: There were acute and convalescent COVID-19 samples, and they came from the United States, Italy and Spain.

Per the original data handling: Researchers report that nucleated cell counts were estimated from reference gene primer amplification. Measured with immunoSEQ multiplex PCR; TCRdb has only the in-frame clones, and not every one. V, J and clone size are those of that table, while D and trimming were read from the DNA. The table has about 200,000 clones, around 84% seen once. This CDR3 has 13 amino acids. The V end was cut by 10 bases, the J end by 4 bases, with 14 bases between. From germline, CDR1 is MNHEY and CDR2 SVGAGI. This TCR derives from a man in his fifties or sixties with acute or convalescent COVID-19. The source material was peripheral blood. V usage is TRBV6-5 and J usage is TRBJ1-5; no reliable D call. The CDR3 nucleotides are TGTGCCACTCAGGTAGGCCTTAATCAGCCCCAGCATTTT. Translating it yields CATQVGLNQPQHF.